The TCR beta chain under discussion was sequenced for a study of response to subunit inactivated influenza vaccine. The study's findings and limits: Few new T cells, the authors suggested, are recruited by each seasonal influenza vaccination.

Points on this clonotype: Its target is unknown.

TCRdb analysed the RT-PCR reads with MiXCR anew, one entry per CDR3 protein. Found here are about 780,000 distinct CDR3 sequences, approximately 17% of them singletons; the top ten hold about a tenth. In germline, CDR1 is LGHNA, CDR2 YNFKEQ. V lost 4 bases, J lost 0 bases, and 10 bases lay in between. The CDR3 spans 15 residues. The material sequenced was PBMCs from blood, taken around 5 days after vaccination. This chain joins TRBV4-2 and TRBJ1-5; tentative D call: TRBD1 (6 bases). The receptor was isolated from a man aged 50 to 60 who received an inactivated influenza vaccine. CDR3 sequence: CASSPGQNSNQPQHF. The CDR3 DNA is TGTGCCAGCAGCCCCGGACAGAATAGCAATCAGCCCCAGCATTTT.